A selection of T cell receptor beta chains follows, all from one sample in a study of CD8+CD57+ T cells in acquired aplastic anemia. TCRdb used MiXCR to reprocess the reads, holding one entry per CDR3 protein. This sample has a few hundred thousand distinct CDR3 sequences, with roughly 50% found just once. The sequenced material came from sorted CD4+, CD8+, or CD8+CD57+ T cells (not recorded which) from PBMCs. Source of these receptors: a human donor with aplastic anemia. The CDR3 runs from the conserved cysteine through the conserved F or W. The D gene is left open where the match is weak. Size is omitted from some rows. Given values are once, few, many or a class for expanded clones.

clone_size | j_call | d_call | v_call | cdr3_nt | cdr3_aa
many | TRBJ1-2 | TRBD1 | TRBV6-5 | TGTGCCAGCAGTATGCGACAGGGAAACTATGGCTACACCTTC | CASSMRQGNYGYTF
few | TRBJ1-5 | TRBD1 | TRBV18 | TGTGCCAGCTCACCCGGGACAGGGGGCCATCAGCCCCAGCATTTT | CASSPGTGGHQPQHF
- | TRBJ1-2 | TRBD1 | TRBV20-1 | TGCAGTGCGCTACAGGGGTCAAACTATGGCTACACCTTC | CSALQGSNYGYTF
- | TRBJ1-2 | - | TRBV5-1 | TGCGCCAGCAGCTTTCGGGAGGCCAACTATGGCTACACCTTC | CASSFREANYGYTF
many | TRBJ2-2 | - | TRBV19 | TGTGCCAGTAGTCCGCTCGAAGAAGGGGGGGTCGGGGAGCTGTTTTTT | CASSPLEEGGVGELFF
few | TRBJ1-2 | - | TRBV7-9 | TGTGCCAGCAGCTTAGCTCCCGGGGATGCCCTCCCGACATTTGGCTACACCTTC | CASSLAPGDALPTFGYTF
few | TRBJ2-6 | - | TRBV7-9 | TGTGCCAGCAGCTTAGGGGGGATTGGGGCCAACGTCCTGACTTTC | CASSLGGIGANVLTF
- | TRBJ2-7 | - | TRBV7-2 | TGTGCCAGCAGCTTAGTTGGAGGGTCATCCTACGAGCAGTACTTC | CASSLVGGSSYEQYF
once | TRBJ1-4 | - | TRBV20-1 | TGCAGTGCTAGACTGGACGGTATTAATGAAAAACTGTTTTTT | CSARLDGINEKLFF
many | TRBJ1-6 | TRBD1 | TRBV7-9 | TGTGCCAGCAGGGGGACAGGAGATCTTAATTCACCCCTCCACTTT | CASRGTGDLNSPLHF
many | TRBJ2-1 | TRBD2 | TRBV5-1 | TGCGCCAGCAGCTTGGAAGCGGGATCCTACAATGAGCAGTTCTTC | CASSLEAGSYNEQFF
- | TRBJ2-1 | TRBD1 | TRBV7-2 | TGTGCCAGCAGCTTAGGCCCTTACAGGGACAGGGGCAATGAGCAGTTCTTC | CASSLGPYRDRGNEQFF
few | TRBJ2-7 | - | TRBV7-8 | TGTGCCAGCTCACGAGGGTCCGGGACAAAACAATACGAGCAGTACTTC | CASSRGSGTKQYEQYF
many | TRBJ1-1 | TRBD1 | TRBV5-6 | TGTGCCAGCAGCCGGGACAGCTGGAACACTGAAGCTTTCTTT | CASSRDSWNTEAFF
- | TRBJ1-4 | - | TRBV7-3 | TGCGCCAGCAGCCAAGATTGGGCCAATGAAAAACTGTTTTTT | CASSQDWANEKLFF
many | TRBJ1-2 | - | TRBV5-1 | TGCGCCAGCAGTTTAGGATCAGGGGCCTATGGCTACACCTTC | CASSLGSGAYGYTF
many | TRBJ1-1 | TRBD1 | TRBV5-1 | TGCGCCAGCAGCTTGTGGGGGGGGGACAGTAACACTGAAGCTTTCTTT | CASSLWGGDSNTEAFF
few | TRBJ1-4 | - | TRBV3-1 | TGTCCCTGGCCTGAAAAACTGTTTTTT | CPWPEKLFF
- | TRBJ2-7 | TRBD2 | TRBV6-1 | TGTGCCAGCAGTCGCGAGCGGGGGGCCTCCTACGAGCAGTACTTC | CASSRERGASYEQYF
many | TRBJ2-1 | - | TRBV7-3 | TGTGCCAGCAGCTTAAACGGGAAACAGCAGTTCTTC | CASSLNGKQQFF
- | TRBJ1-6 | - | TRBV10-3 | TGTGCCAGCAGTCCACCCCGGGACGGCGAATCTCTCCACTTT | CASSPPRDGESLHF
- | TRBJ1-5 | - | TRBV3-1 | TGTGCCAGCAGCCAGGCCGGGACAACAAATCAGCCCCAGCATTTT | CASSQAGTTNQPQHF
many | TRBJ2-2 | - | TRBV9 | TGTGCCAGCAGCGTAGCGGGGCTGGACACCGGGGAGCTGTTTTTT | CASSVAGLDTGELFF
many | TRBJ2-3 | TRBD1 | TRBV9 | TGTGCCAGCAGTCTCGGGACAGATGACACAGATACGCAGTATTTT | CASSLGTDDTDTQYF
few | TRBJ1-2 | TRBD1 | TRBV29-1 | TGCAGCGTTCCTCCGACAGGGACCGATGGCTACACCTTC | CSVPPTGTDGYTF
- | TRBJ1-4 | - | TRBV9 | TGTGCCAGCAGCCCCCCAGGGGTGCTTAATGAAAAACTGTTTTTT | CASSPPGVLNEKLFF
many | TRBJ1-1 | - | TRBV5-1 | TGCGCCAGCAGCTTGGGAAAGGGATTAAACACTGAAGCTTTCTTT | CASSLGKGLNTEAFF
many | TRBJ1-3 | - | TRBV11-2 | TGTGCCAGCAGCTTAGGCTATGGAAACACCATATATTTT | CASSLGYGNTIYF
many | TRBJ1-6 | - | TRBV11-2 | TGTGCCAGCAGCTTAGGGGTAGGGGATAATTCACCCCTCCACTTT | CASSLGVGDNSPLHF
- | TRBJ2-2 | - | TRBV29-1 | TGCAGCGTCGGGGTCGTTGGCGCCGGGGAGCTGTTTTTT | CSVGVVGAGELFF
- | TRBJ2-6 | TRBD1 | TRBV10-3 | TGTGCCATCAGACAGGGGGCTGGGGCCAACGTCCTGACTTTC | CAIRQGAGANVLTF
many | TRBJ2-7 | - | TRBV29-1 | TGCAGCGTTGGTACAGGGAACGGCGAGCAGTACTTC | CSVGTGNGEQYF
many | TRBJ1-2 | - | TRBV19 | TGTGCCAGTAGTGAAGGGGCTAACTATGGCTACACCTTC | CASSEGANYGYTF
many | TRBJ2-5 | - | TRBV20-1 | TGCAGTGCCGTCCGAATGGGCGGAGAGACCCAGTACTTC | CSAVRMGGETQYF
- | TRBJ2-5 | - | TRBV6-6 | TGTGCCAGCAGTTACTCTGAGGGAGCGGGGACCCAGTACTTC | CASSYSEGAGTQYF
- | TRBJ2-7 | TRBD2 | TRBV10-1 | TGCGCCAGCATCGGGGGGAACTCCTACGAGCAGTACTTC | CASIGGNSYEQYF